This TCR beta chain derives from a study of blood T cell repertoires in COVID-19. This CDR3 comprises 11 residues. The V gene end was trimmed by 6 bases and the J gene end by 8 bases; junction bases not matched to a gene: 2. Repertoires were generated with immunoSEQ multiplex PCR, while TCRdb's copy carries only in-frame clones and drops some. The data hold 330,000 or so clones, with about 88% observed a single time. This receptor was identified in a woman in her 30s who had recovered from COVID-19. The sample consisted of PBMCs or T cells enriched from blood (not recorded which). V gene TRBV12-3 or TRBV12-4 combines with J gene TRBJ2-3; 7 bases match TRBD2. CDR3 DNA: TGTGCCAGCAGGGGGAGGGGTACGCAGTATTTT. It encodes CASRGRGTQYF.